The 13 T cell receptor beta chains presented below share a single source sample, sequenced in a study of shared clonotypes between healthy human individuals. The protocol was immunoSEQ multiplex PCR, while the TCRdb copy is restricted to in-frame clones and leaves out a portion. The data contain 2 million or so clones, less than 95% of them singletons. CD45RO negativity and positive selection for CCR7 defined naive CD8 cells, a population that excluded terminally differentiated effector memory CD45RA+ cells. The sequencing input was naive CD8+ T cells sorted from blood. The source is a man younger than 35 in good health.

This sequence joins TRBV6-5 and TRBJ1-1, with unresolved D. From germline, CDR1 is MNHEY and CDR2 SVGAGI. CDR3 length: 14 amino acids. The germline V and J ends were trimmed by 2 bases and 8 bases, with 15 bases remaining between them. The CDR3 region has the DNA TGTGCCAGCAGTTACCGCTCGAGCGCTACCGAAGCTTTCTTT. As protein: CASSYRSSATEAFF.

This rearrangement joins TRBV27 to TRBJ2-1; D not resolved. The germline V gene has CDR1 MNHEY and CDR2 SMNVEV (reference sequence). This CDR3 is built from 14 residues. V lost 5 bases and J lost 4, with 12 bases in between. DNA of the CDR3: TGTGCCAGCAGTCTCTTTGGCCGATACAATGAGCAGTTCTTC. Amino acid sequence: CASSLFGRYNEQFF.

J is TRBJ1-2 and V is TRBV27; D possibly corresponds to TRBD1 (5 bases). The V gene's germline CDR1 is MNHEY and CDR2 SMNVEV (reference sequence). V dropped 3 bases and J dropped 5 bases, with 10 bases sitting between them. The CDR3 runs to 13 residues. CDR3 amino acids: CASSLGLTYGYTF. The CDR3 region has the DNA TGTGCCAGCAGTTTGGGGCTGACATATGGCTACACCTTC.

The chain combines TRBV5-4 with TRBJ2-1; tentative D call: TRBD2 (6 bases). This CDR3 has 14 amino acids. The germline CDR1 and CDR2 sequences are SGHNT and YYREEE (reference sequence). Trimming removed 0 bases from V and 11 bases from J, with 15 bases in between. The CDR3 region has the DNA TGTGCCAGCAGCTTGGCCGGCGGTGCGGGGCAGCAGTTCTTC. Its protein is CASSLAGGAGQQFF.

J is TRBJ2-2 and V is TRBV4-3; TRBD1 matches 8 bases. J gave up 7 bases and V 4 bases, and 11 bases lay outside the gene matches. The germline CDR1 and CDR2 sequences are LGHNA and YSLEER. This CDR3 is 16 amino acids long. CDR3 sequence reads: CASSLTVDRVGGELFF. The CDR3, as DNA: TGCGCCAGCAGCCTCACGGTGGACAGGGTGGGCGGGGAGCTGTTTTTT.

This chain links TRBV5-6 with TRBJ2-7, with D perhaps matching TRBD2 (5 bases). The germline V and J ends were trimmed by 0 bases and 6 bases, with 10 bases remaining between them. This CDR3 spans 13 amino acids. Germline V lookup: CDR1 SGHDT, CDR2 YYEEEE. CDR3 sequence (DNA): TGTGCCAGCAGCTTGGGCCTTAGCGTCGAGCAGTACTTC. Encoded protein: CASSLGLSVEQYF.

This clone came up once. This CDR3 reads CASSMGLAGLSSYNEQFF. CDR3 sequence (DNA): TGTGCCAGCAGCATGGGACTAGCGGGTCTGAGCTCCTACAATGAGCAGTTCTTC. The chain joins TRBV7-9 to TRBJ2-1; TRBD2 agrees at 12 bases. The V and J ends lost 5 bases and 0 bases, in that order; junction bases with no gene match: 8. CDR1 and CDR2 from the germline V gene are SEHNR and FQNEAQ (reference sequence). The CDR3 covers 18 residues.

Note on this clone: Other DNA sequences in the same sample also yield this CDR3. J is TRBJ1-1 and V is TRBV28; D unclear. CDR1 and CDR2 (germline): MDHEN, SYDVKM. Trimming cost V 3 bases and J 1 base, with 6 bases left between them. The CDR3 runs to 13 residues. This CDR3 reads CASSLAENTEAFF. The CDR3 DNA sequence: TGTGCCAGCAGTTTGGCAGAGAACACTGAAGCTTTCTTT.

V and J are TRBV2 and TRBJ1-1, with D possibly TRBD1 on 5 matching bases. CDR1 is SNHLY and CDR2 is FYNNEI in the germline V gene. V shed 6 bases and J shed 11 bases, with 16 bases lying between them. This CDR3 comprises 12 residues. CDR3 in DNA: TGTGCCAGCAGAATGTGGGGGTTGGAGGCTTTCTTT. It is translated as CASRMWGLEAFF.

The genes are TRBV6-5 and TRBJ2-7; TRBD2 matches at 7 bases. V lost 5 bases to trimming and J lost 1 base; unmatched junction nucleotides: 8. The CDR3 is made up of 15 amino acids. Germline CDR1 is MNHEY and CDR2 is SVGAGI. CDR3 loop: CASSPLGGLSYEQYF. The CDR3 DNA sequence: TGTGCCAGCAGTCCCCTGGGAGGGCTTTCCTACGAGCAGTACTTC.

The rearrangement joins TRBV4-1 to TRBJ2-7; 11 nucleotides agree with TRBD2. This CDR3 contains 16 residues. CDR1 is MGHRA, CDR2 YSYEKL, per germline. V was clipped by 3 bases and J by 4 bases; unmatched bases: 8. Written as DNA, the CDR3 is TGCGCCAGCAGCCAGCGCGGGACTAGCGGTAAATACGAGCAGTACTTC. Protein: CASSQRGTSGKYEQYF.

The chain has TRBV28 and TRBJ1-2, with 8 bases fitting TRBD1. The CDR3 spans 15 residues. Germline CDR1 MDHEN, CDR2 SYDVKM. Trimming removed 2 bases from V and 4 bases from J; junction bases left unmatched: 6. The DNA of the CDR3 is TGTGCCAGCAGTTTACGGGGACAGGTATTCTATGGCTACACCTTC. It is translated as CASSLRGQVFYGYTF.

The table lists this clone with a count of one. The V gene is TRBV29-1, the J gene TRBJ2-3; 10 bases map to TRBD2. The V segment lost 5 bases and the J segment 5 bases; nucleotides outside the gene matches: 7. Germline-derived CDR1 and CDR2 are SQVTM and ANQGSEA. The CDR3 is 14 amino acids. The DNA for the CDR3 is TGCAGCGTTAGCGGGGGGGCCTTAGAAGATACGCAGTATTTT. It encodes CSVSGGALEDTQYF.